The clone carrying this T cell receptor beta chain was observed once. Individuals aged 18 to 89 years were recruited from approximately 24 US areas. The sample comes from a study of blood T cell repertoires in COVID-19. About the study: T cells, B-cell-depleted T cells, or PBMCs provided the cDNA or gDNA that served as material.

The CDR3 extends over 16 amino acids. V was clipped by 1 base and J by 0 bases, with 10 bases between them. Germline lookup yields CDR1 SGHTA and CDR2 FQGNSA. Study processing details: Using reference gene primer amplification, nucleated cell counts were estimated. Here immunoSEQ multiplex PCR was the method, and the copy in TCRdb shows in-frame clones only, minus some. That table supplies the V and J calls and clone size; D and trimming were determined from the DNA. Here the sample spans approximately 250,000 clones, around 80% being singletons. Sample: PBMCs or T cells enriched from blood (not recorded which). This chain connects TRBV7-2 to TRBJ1-3, with no clear D. The clonotype originates from a man in his forties or fifties who had recovered from COVID-19. DNA of the CDR3: TGTGCCAGCAGCTTAGGGGCCCCCACCTCTGGAAACACCATATATTTT. This codes for CASSLGAPTSGNTIYF.